The rows below give T cell receptor beta chains drawn from one sample of a study of early T cells in non-severe SARS-CoV-2 infection. TCRdb independently ran MiXCR on the 5' RACE reads; one entry per CDR3 protein. The profile shows fewer than 120,000 distinct CDR3 sequences, around 12% of them singletons. Material: whole blood, obtained at baseline. These receptors all stem from an adult who was a healthcare worker with PCR-confirmed SARS-CoV-2 infection or an uninfected control (not recorded which). Both conserved end residues are part of each CDR3. Fields, in order: J gene, clone size, D gene, V gene, CDR3 DNA, CDR3 protein. A D gene is named only where the DNA matches it firmly. Not all rows give a size; the values are once, few, many and, for expanded clones, a class.

J: TRBJ2-3
size: few
D: .
V: TRBV7-2
DNA: TGTGCCAGCAGCGCCGGGCCACTAGATACGCAGTATTTT
CDR3: CASSAGPLDTQYF

J: TRBJ2-5
size: .
D: TRBD1
V: TRBV11-2
DNA: TGTGCCAGCAGCTGGGGACAGGGAAAAGAGACCCAGTACTTC
CDR3: CASSWGQGKETQYF

J: TRBJ1-1
size: few
D: .
V: TRBV3-1
DNA: TGTGCCAGCAGTTCCTTCTCGGGGGGCACTGAAGCTTTCTTT
CDR3: CASSSFSGGTEAFF

J: TRBJ1-6
size: many
D: .
V: TRBV20-1
DNA: TGCAGTGCTAGATCCGAATTCAATTCACCCCTCCACTTT
CDR3: CSARSEFNSPLHF

J: TRBJ1-6
size: .
D: .
V: TRBV6-6
DNA: TGTGCAGTCGGATCCTATAATTCACCCCTCCACTTT
CDR3: CAVGSYNSPLHF

J: TRBJ2-3
size: few
D: TRBD2
V: TRBV2
DNA: TGTGCCAGCAGTGTAACCAGCGGGGAAAGCACAGATACGCAGTATTTT
CDR3: CASSVTSGESTDTQYF

J: TRBJ2-3
size: few
D: .
V: TRBV25-1
DNA: TGTGCCAGCGAAGGACAGCCTAGCACAGATACGCAGTATTTT
CDR3: CASEGQPSTDTQYF

J: TRBJ2-5
size: .
D: .
V: TRBV5-8
DNA: TGTGCCAGCAGCTTTCGTAAGGGGTACCAAGAGACCCAGTACTTC
CDR3: CASSFRKGYQETQYF

J: TRBJ2-1
size: .
D: .
V: TRBV12-3/TRBV12-4
DNA: TGTGCCAGCAGTTTAGGGGGGGTAGGGACTGAGCAGTTCTTC
CDR3: CASSLGGVGTEQFF

J: TRBJ1-5
size: .
D: .
V: TRBV6-2/TRBV6-3
DNA: TGTGCCAGCAGTTACGTTGGACAGAGGAATCAGCCCCAGCATTTT
CDR3: CASSYVGQRNQPQHF

J: TRBJ2-1
size: many
D: .
V: TRBV29-1
DNA: TGCAGCGTTGAGGACAATGAGCAGTTCTTC
CDR3: CSVEDNEQFF

J: TRBJ2-1
size: .
D: .
V: TRBV27
DNA: TGTGCCAGCAGACCGACGGTCCATGAGCAGTTCTTC
CDR3: CASRPTVHEQFF

J: TRBJ1-5
size: many
D: .
V: TRBV12-3/TRBV12-4
DNA: TGTGCCAGCAGTTACGCGGGGTGGAATCAGCCCCAGCATTTT
CDR3: CASSYAGWNQPQHF

J: TRBJ2-5
size: many
D: .
V: TRBV5-4
DNA: TGTGCCAGCAGCTCGGATGGGGCGGTGGGGGAGACCCAGTACTTC
CDR3: CASSSDGAVGETQYF

J: TRBJ2-7
size: many
D: .
V: TRBV6-2/TRBV6-3
DNA: TGTGCCAGCAGTTCCCCCTTAGCAGGTCGTACCTACGAGCAGTACTTC
CDR3: CASSSPLAGRTYEQYF

J: TRBJ1-3
size: many
D: .
V: TRBV6-5
DNA: TGTGCCAGCATACCGCCGGGACAAAAGGGAAACACCATATATTTT
CDR3: CASIPPGQKGNTIYF

J: TRBJ2-6
size: many
D: .
V: TRBV9
DNA: TGTGCCAGCAGCGTACGAGGTTCTGGGGCCAACGTCCTGACTTTC
CDR3: CASSVRGSGANVLTF

J: TRBJ2-1
size: .
D: .
V: TRBV2
DNA: TGTGCCTGGAGTATAGGGGGGGGCTTAAATGAGCAGTTCTTC
CDR3: CAWSIGGGLNEQFF

J: TRBJ1-6
size: .
D: TRBD1
V: TRBV12-3/TRBV12-4
DNA: TGTGCCAGCACCACAGGGGTCTCACCCCTCCACTTT
CDR3: CASTTGVSPLHF

J: TRBJ1-6
size: .
D: .
V: TRBV5-5
DNA: TGTGCCAGCAGCTCGAGGGGGGATAATAATTCACCCCTCCACTTT
CDR3: CASSSRGDNNSPLHF

J: TRBJ1-2
size: many
D: .
V: TRBV6-5
DNA: TGTGCCAGCGGGATCGGGACACCGGGGGGCTACACCTTC
CDR3: CASGIGTPGGYTF

J: TRBJ1-2
size: .
D: .
V: TRBV25-1
DNA: TGTGCCAGCAGTTTGGACAGCCGGGGGGACTATGGCTACACCTTC
CDR3: CASSLDSRGDYGYTF

J: TRBJ2-1
size: .
D: .
V: TRBV7-6
DNA: TGTGCCAGCAGCTTTGAGCTTAAGTACAATGAGCAGTTCTTC
CDR3: CASSFELKYNEQFF

J: TRBJ2-3
size: few
D: .
V: TRBV7-3
DNA: TGTGCCAGCAGCTTACGGCGGTCCACAGATACGCAGTATTTT
CDR3: CASSLRRSTDTQYF

J: TRBJ1-5
size: .
D: .
V: TRBV7-9
DNA: TGTGCCAGCAGGGTCGACAATACTCAGCCCCAGCATTTT
CDR3: CASRVDNTQPQHF

J: TRBJ1-1
size: .
D: .
V: TRBV2
DNA: TGTGCCAGCAGTGAAGCATGGGTCCTAGCTTTCTTT
CDR3: CASSEAWVLAFF

J: TRBJ2-7
size: .
D: .
V: TRBV7-9
DNA: TGTGCCAGCAGCTTGCCGTCAGGCATCCCTCTTCCCTACGAGCAGTACTTC
CDR3: CASSLPSGIPLPYEQYF

J: TRBJ1-5
size: .
D: TRBD1
V: TRBV12-3/TRBV12-4
DNA: TGTGCCAGCAGCCCTCTCGGACAGGGGGCGGAACTCCAGCATTTT
CDR3: CASSPLGQGAELQHF

J: TRBJ2-3
size: many
D: TRBD2
V: TRBV5-1
DNA: TGCGCCAGCAACCGAATTAGCGGGGCTAGCACAGATACGCAGTATTTT
CDR3: CASNRISGASTDTQYF

J: TRBJ1-5
size: .
D: .
V: TRBV13
DNA: TGTGCCAGCAGCTTGGGTGCAGGGGACAATCAGCCCCAGCATTTT
CDR3: CASSLGAGDNQPQHF

J: TRBJ2-7
size: few
D: TRBD1
V: TRBV5-1
DNA: TGCGCCAGCAGCCCTACCACAGGGGCTCCCTACGAGCAGTACTTC
CDR3: CASSPTTGAPYEQYF

J: TRBJ2-3
size: few
D: .
V: TRBV11-2
DNA: TGTGCCAGCAGCTTTGAGGGTATCACAGATACGCAGTATTTT
CDR3: CASSFEGITDTQYF

J: TRBJ1-4
size: few
D: .
V: TRBV7-9
DNA: TGTGCCAGCAGCTTAGAGTCCGAAAAACTGTTTTTT
CDR3: CASSLESEKLFF

J: TRBJ2-7
size: many
D: .
V: TRBV27
DNA: TGTGCCAGCAGGTCTAGCGTGCCCGACGAGCAGTACTTC
CDR3: CASRSSVPDEQYF

J: TRBJ1-2
size: .
D: .
V: TRBV7-9
DNA: TGTGCCAGCAGCCCGAGGGCCAGAAACTATGGCTACACCTTC
CDR3: CASSPRARNYGYTF

J: TRBJ2-1
size: .
D: .
V: TRBV9
DNA: TGTGCCAGCAGGGCTTCCGAGGGGTGGGCCAATGAGCAGTTCTTC
CDR3: CASRASEGWANEQFF

J: TRBJ2-7
size: few
D: .
V: TRBV9
DNA: TGTGCCAGCAGCGCCGGTGGCGCCGTCTACGAGCAGTACTTC
CDR3: CASSAGGAVYEQYF

J: TRBJ1-1
size: .
D: TRBD1
V: TRBV7-3
DNA: TGTGCCAGCAGCCCAACAGGGGTGGGTGAAGCTTTCTTT
CDR3: CASSPTGVGEAFF

J: TRBJ1-6
size: .
D: .
V: TRBV29-1
DNA: TGCAGCGTTGAAACGGACGGTAATTCACCCCTCCACTTT
CDR3: CSVETDGNSPLHF

J: TRBJ2-1
size: .
D: .
V: TRBV24-1
DNA: TGTGCCACCAGTGACCCGGGACCAACCTCCTACAATGAGCAGTTCTTC
CDR3: CATSDPGPTSYNEQFF

J: TRBJ1-2
size: few
D: .
V: TRBV28
DNA: TGTGCCAGCAGTTTACGACGGGGGTCCTATGGCTACGCCTTC
CDR3: CASSLRRGSYGYAF

J: TRBJ2-5
size: .
D: TRBD1
V: TRBV5-4
DNA: TGTGCCAGCAGCATCGGGACAGGGGGCGAAGAGACCCAGTACTTC
CDR3: CASSIGTGGEETQYF

J: TRBJ1-5
size: many
D: .
V: TRBV19
DNA: TGTGCCAGTAGGCTGAATCGCAGCAATCAGCCCCAGCATTTT
CDR3: CASRLNRSNQPQHF

J: TRBJ1-3
size: many
D: .
V: TRBV19
DNA: TGTGCCAGTACTGGCTCTAACAGGCAGAAGATCTCTGGAAACACCATATATTTT
CDR3: CASTGSNRQKISGNTIYF

J: TRBJ2-7
size: few
D: .
V: TRBV5-1
DNA: TGCGCCAGCAGCTTGGAGTCGGGCTCCTACGAGCAGTACTTC
CDR3: CASSLESGSYEQYF

J: TRBJ2-3
size: .
D: TRBD2
V: TRBV5-1
DNA: TGCGCCAGCAGCTTGGAGGTAGCGGGAGGAACGCAGTATTTT
CDR3: CASSLEVAGGTQYF

J: TRBJ2-7
size: few
D: TRBD1
V: TRBV27
DNA: TGTGCCAGCAGTTTAAGGGGGCCCAGCGAGCAGTACTTC
CDR3: CASSLRGPSEQYF

J: TRBJ1-1
size: .
D: .
V: TRBV6-1
DNA: TGTGCCAGCAAAGACCGAAGCGCTGAAGCTTTCTTT
CDR3: CASKDRSAEAFF

J: TRBJ1-3
size: many
D: .
V: TRBV18
DNA: TGTGCCAGCTCACCACCCTCATCCTCTGGAAACACCATATATTTT
CDR3: CASSPPSSSGNTIYF

J: TRBJ2-6
size: .
D: .
V: TRBV5-1
DNA: TGCGCCAGCAGCTCAGGGTTTTCTGGGGCCAACGTCCCGACTTTC
CDR3: CASSSGFSGANVPTF

J: TRBJ2-1
size: .
D: TRBD2
V: TRBV19
DNA: TGTGCCAGTAGTATAGGGCTAGCGGAATACAATGAGCAGTTCTTC
CDR3: CASSIGLAEYNEQFF

J: TRBJ2-5
size: few
D: TRBD2
V: TRBV27
DNA: TGTGCCAGCAGGTCTAGCGGGGGGGAGACCCAGTACTTC
CDR3: CASRSSGGETQYF

J: TRBJ1-1
size: .
D: .
V: TRBV20-1
DNA: TGCAGTGCTATTCACGCAGGGAACACTGAAGCTTTCTTT
CDR3: CSAIHAGNTEAFF

J: TRBJ2-7
size: few
D: TRBD1
V: TRBV12-3/TRBV12-4
DNA: TGTGCCAGCAGTAGGCTGGACAGGGGGTACGAGCAGTACTTC
CDR3: CASSRLDRGYEQYF

J: TRBJ1-5
size: .
D: .
V: TRBV21-1
DNA: TGTGCCAGCCGCAACGAAAGGAAAGGGGACAATCAGCCCCAGCATTTT
CDR3: CASRNERKGDNQPQHF

J: TRBJ1-4
size: many
D: TRBD1
V: TRBV4-1
DNA: TGCGCCAGCAGCCAAGATCGTGACAGGGGGCGGCCTAATGAAAAACTGTTTTTT
CDR3: CASSQDRDRGRPNEKLFF

J: TRBJ1-1
size: many
D: .
V: TRBV12-3/TRBV12-4
DNA: TGTGCCAGCAGTGTCAGGGGTGTCGCTTTCTTT
CDR3: CASSVRGVAFF

J: TRBJ1-1
size: few
D: TRBD1
V: TRBV7-9
DNA: TGTGCCAGCAGCCCTGCCGCGCAGGGGGCGCATACTGAAGCTTTCTTT
CDR3: CASSPAAQGAHTEAFF

J: TRBJ2-5
size: .
D: .
V: TRBV6-1
DNA: TGTGCCAGCAAGAATGAGGCACTAGTTTGGGAGACCCAGTACTTC
CDR3: CASKNEALVWETQYF